This TCR beta chain was identified in a study of blood T cell repertoires in COVID-19. Study-wide background: Sites across the United States, Italy and Spain contributed samples from acute and convalescent COVID-19.

Participants' own reports of clinical history determined their cohort assignment. Cohort 3 recovered donors had two negative PCRs, clearance, or symptom resolution. The CDR3 runs 17 residues. Looked up from germline, CDR1 is SNHLY and CDR2 is FYNNEI. V was pared by 6 bases and J by 4 bases, with 19 bases between. Original processing notes: Amplified reference gene primers provided the basis for estimating nucleated cell counts. Assay: immunoSEQ multiplex PCR; the TCRdb copy retains only in-frame clones and omits some. That table is the source of V, J and clone size, and D and trimming were worked out from the DNA. Here the sample spans 450,000 to 500,000 clones, more than 85% being singletons. This clone is a singleton in its sample.

The source is a woman in her sixties who had recovered from COVID-19. This chain joins TRBV2 and TRBJ1-6, with D perhaps matching TRBD1 (6 bases). Sequencing was done on a sample of PBMCs or T cells enriched from blood (not recorded which). This CDR3 is CASSNRVLKQYNSPLHF. CDR3 nucleotides: TGTGCCAGCAGCAACAGGGTACTTAAGCAGTATAATTCACCCCTCCACTTT.